This passage covers 2 T cell receptor beta chains from one sample sequenced in a study of cytomegalovirus exposure and HLA in healthy donors. The PCR employed 60 Vbeta primers together with 13 Jbeta primers. Using immunoSEQ multiplex PCR, the repertoire was profiled, and TCRdb retains in-frame clones only, with some absent. Seen here are 150,000 to 200,000 clones, 77% observed once, and the top ten hold about 2.4%. The sequenced sample consisted of PBMCs. These receptors were taken from a woman aged 40 to 50 in good health and CMV-seropositive.

V and J are TRBV6-1 and TRBJ1-2; possibly TRBD1 for D (6 bases). Germline assignment: CDR1 MNHNS and CDR2 SASEGT. The CDR3 is 13 amino acids. V was cut by 6 bases and J by 2 bases, with 10 bases left in between. CDR3 bases: TGTGCCAGCAGATATGGACAGAACTATGGCTACACCTTC. It translates to CASRYGQNYGYTF.

With regard to this clone: The junction shows a germline mismatch at one end, possibly a read error. The chain joins TRBV27 to TRBJ2-7; 10 positions agree with TRBD2. Germline V gene sequence: CDR1 MNHEY, CDR2 SMNVEV (reference sequence). There are 14 residues in the CDR3. The CDR3 region has the DNA TGTGCCAGCAGTTGGACTAGCGGCTCCTGCGAGCAGTACTTC. It specifies CASSWTSGSCEQYF.